Detailed here is one T cell receptor (beta chain). Its antigen remains unidentified. The method was immunoSEQ multiplex PCR; TCRdb's version includes in-frame clones alone and lacks a portion of them. This sample has over 55,000 clones; around 75% occur once, and the top ten carry roughly 3.5%. The CDR3 totals 15 residues. The ends lost 5 bases at V and 2 bases at J; junction bases unmatched: 5. Germline V lookup: CDR1 MNHEY, CDR2 SMNVEV (reference sequence). The entry originates in a study of vaccination effects on CD4 cells after COVID-19. Using viral peptide pools, the ViraFEST assay grew out antigen-specific CD4+ T cells prior to sequencing. CD4+ T cells were isolated after around 10 days of culture. Among the vaccine recipients, none had a prior SARS-CoV-2 infection, and nucleocapsid antibodies were negative.

This material consisted of CD4+ T cells from PBMCs cultured with HCoV-OC43 spike peptides, taken before COVID-19 vaccination. This sample's subset: HCoV-OC43 spike overlapping peptide pool stimulation. This chain connects TRBV27 to TRBJ1-5, with 8 bases that match TRBD1. The sequence derives from a human donor who received a COVID-19 vaccine. The CDR3 DNA sequence: TGTGCCAGCAGTATCAGGGGGCTCGGCAATCAGCCCCAGCATTTT. Translated: CASSIRGLGNQPQHF.